This TCR beta chain appears in the sequencing data of a study of cytomegalovirus exposure and HLA in healthy donors. Study in general: Findings of an earlier analysis included about 120 million unique TCR beta sequences from some 200 million T cells.

Broader study findings: Compared with the approximately 680-donor mean, an Asian-associated ancestry cluster reportedly had fewer N-insertions, according to a later analysis.

The CDR3 loop spans 15 amino acids. The V and J ends lost 3 bases and 3 bases, in that order; junction bases with no gene match: 7. Per germline, CDR1 SGHTS and CDR2 YDEGEE. Primers for the PCR totalled 60 Vbeta and 13 Jbeta. Clones were read by immunoSEQ multiplex PCR, and TCRdb kept only the in-frame ones, dropping some. The sample lists about 80,000 clones, around 62% occurring once. As to this clone: Its antigen remains unknown.

V gene TRBV5-8 combines with J gene TRBJ2-3; TRBD1 aligns across 7 bases. The sequencing sample was made of PBMCs. This sequence was found in a male donor in good health and CMV-seropositive. CDR3 in amino acids: CASSWAGRGTDTQYF. Here the CDR3 DNA reads TGTGCCAGCAGCTGGGCCGGCAGGGGGACAGATACGCAGTATTTT. The full variable domain, completed using reference TRBV5-8 and TRBJ2-3, is EAGVTQSPTHLIKTRGQQATLRCSPISGHTSVYWYQQALGLGLQFLLWYDEGEERNRGNFPPRFSGRQFPNYSSELNVNALELEDSALYLCASSWAGRGTDTQYFGPGTRLTVL.